These 7 T cell receptor beta chains originate from one sample sequenced in a study of blood T cell repertoires in COVID-19. Generated by immunoSEQ multiplex PCR, the TCRdb table keeps only in-frame clones and is missing some. The data contain 150,000 or so clones, roughly 78% of them singletons. The sample comprised peripheral blood. The receptors derive from a human donor with acute or convalescent COVID-19. The donor label of this sample is uncertain.

The chain carries TRBV14 and TRBJ2-5; 8 bases align to TRBD2. The CDR3 runs to 16 residues. CDR1 is SGHDN and CDR2 is FVKESK in the germline V gene. The V and J ends lost 4 bases and 2 bases, in that order; junction bases with no gene match: 9. Written as DNA, the CDR3 is TGTGCCAGCAGCCGAGGTTTCGGGAGGGGACAAGAGACCCAGTACTTC. This encodes CASSRGFGRGQETQYF.

The chain carries TRBV12-3 or TRBV12-4 and TRBJ1-2; no firm D call. The CDR3 extends over 13 amino acids. Between the trimmed V and J ends, which lost 3 bases and 5 bases, there was a span of 10 bases. In DNA form, the CDR3 reads TGTGCCAGCAGTTTGGCGGGGAATTATGGCTACACCTTC. This gives the protein CASSLAGNYGYTF.

This chain links TRBV3-1 (or the pseudogene TRBV3-2) with TRBJ1-2; 7 bases align to TRBD1. The CDR3 sequence is 16 residues long. The germline CDR1 and CDR2 sequences are LGHDT and YNNKEL (reference sequence). Trimming cost V 2 bases and J 2 bases; bases outside gene matches: 8. As DNA, the CDR3 is TGTGCCAGCAGCCAAACTTCTGCAGGGGGAAACTATGGCTACACCTTC. Its translation is CASSQTSAGGNYGYTF.

The V call is TRBV6-6, the J call TRBJ2-2, with D possibly matching TRBD2 (5 bases). Between the trimmed V and J ends, which lost 6 bases and 5 bases, there was a span of 13 bases. Germline CDR1 and CDR2: MNHNY and SVGAGI (reference sequence). CDR3 length: 14 amino acids. CDR3 in amino acids: CASRETRRTGELFF. CDR3 coding DNA: TGTGCCAGCAGGGAGACAAGGAGGACCGGGGAGCTGTTTTTT.

This sequence joins TRBV4-1 and TRBJ1-1, with D unclear. CDR1 and CDR2 from the germline V gene are MGHRA and YSYEKL. V lost 4 bases and J 5 bases, leaving 14 bases between the germline ends. The CDR3 consists of 14 residues. The CDR3 here is CASSRKDGDTEAFF. CDR3 DNA sequence: TGCGCCAGCAGCCGAAAGGACGGGGATACTGAAGCTTTCTTT.

In nucleotides, the CDR3 is TGTGCCAGCAGCCCTGGACAGGTTGGGACTGAAGCTTTCTTT. It encodes CASSPGQVGTEAFF. The V call is TRBV6-2 or TRBV6-3, the J call TRBJ1-1, with TRBD1 matching over 7 bases. This CDR3 comprises 14 residues. J was trimmed by 5 bases and V by 6 bases; bases with no gene match: 9. From germline, CDR1 is MNHEY and CDR2 SVGEGT.

The V and J genes are TRBV30 and TRBJ2-7, with 12 bases matching TRBD1. The CDR3 totals 15 residues. The trim removed 0 bases at V and 7 bases at J, leaving 7 bases unmatched. From germline, CDR1 is GTSNPN and CDR2 SVGIG (reference sequence). The CDR3 DNA reads as TGTGCCTGGAGTGTAACCGGGACAGGGGGCGGGGAGCAGTACTTC. Amino acid sequence: CAWSVTGTGGGEQYF.